These 20 T cell receptor beta chains came from one sample sequenced in a study of prognosis after radiotherapy for stage I lung cancer (dated by TCRdb to 2020 to 2022). The sequencing machine was an Illumina HiSeq 3000. Two rounds of multiplex PCR were used to amplify the TCR beta CDR3 region from genomic DNA. The first PCR round used primers specific to each TRBV and TRBJ gene, with sequences filed in Chinese patent CN105087789A. TCRdb reran the public reads through fastp at Q25 and MiXCR, keeping productive beta chains. Each entry merges the rows of one CDR3 protein and shows their most common DNA and genes. For this sample the table gives around 56,000 distinct CDR3 sequences, of which 26% were detected only once. Jointly, the top ten make up roughly 7.5% of the sample. Sample: PBMCs, taken before or after stereotactic body radiation therapy (not recorded which). The receptors here all came from a donor of 50 years or more with non-small cell lung cancer.

This clonotype was observed at least ten times. The chain combines TRBV5-1 with TRBJ2-5, with TRBD2 identical over 7 bases. The CDR3 extends over 15 amino acids. The V segment lost 1 base and the J segment 3 bases; nucleotides outside the gene matches: 6. Germline assignment: CDR1 SGHRS and CDR2 YFSETQ. The CDR3, as DNA: TGCGCCAGCAGCTTGTTAAGCGGGACGAAAGAGACCCAGTACTTC. Encoded protein: CASSLLSGTKETQYF.

As regards this clonotype: The germline gene is not matched at one end of the junction; a read error may be the cause. This CDR3 is CASSRQANSYEKYF. In nucleotides, the CDR3 is TGTGCCAGCAGCCGTCAGGCCAACTCCTACGAGAAGTACTTC. This sequence joins TRBV6-1 and TRBJ2-7, with D uncertain. In germline, CDR1 is MNHNS, CDR2 SASEGT. The length of the CDR3 is 14 residues.

Notes on this clonotype: A much larger clone is a single base away; this may be a read error. This likely comes from a read error, as the CDR3 has no conserved phenylalanine or tryptophan at its end. V usage is TRBV14 and J usage is TRBJ1-1; possible D gene TRBD1, 5 bases. CDR1 SGHDN and CDR2 FVKESK come from the germline V gene. This CDR3 spans 17 amino acids. Between the trimmed V and J ends, which lost 1 base and 5 bases, there was a span of 20 bases. The CDR3 DNA reads TGTGCCAGCAGCCAAGGTTGGGACCTCAGGAGGAGGACTGAAGCTTTCTCT. This sequence encodes CASSQGWDLRRRTEAFS.

In this sample, this clonotype turned up many times. V usage is TRBV30 and J usage is TRBJ1-2, with D hard to call. The V gene lost 5 bases and the J gene lost 6 bases, with 13 bases spanning the gap. The CDR3 length is 12 residues. Per the germline V gene, CDR1 is GTSNPN and CDR2 is SVGIG (reference sequence). This CDR3 is CAWLDGANGYTF. The CDR3 nucleotides read TGTGCCTGGCTCGACGGAGCGAATGGCTACACCTTC.

This clonotype occurred many times. The rearrangement uses TRBV20-1 and TRBJ2-7; D is unresolved. This CDR3 comprises 14 residues. V dropped 0 bases and J dropped 3 bases, with 12 bases sitting between them. Germline-derived CDR1 and CDR2 are DFQATT and SNEGSKA (reference sequence). DNA for the CDR3: TGCAGTGCTAGAGATCTCGGCACCCTCTACGAGCAGTACTTC. Its protein product is CSARDLGTLYEQYF.

Details on this clonotype: Germline is not matched at one junction end, which may reflect a read error. The rearrangement uses TRBV3-1 and TRBJ2-5, with 12 bases matching TRBD2. Germline CDR1 reads LGHDT; CDR2 reads YNNKEL (reference sequence). CDR3 size: 15 residues. CDR3 bases: TGTGCCGGCAGCCAACTAGCGGGGGGCGGAGAGACCCAGTACTTC. It encodes CAGSQLAGGGETQYF.

In the case of this clonotype: One end of the junction fails to match germline, which may point to a read error. The rearrangement links TRBV12-3 or TRBV12-4 to TRBJ2-6; TRBD1 matches at 7 bases. The CDR3 is 19 amino acids. CDR3 residues: CTSSPRMSGTASGANVLTF. The CDR3 DNA is TGTACCAGCAGTCCTCGCATGAGTGGGACAGCCTCTGGGGCCAACGTGCTGACTTTC.

Note on this clonotype: A far larger clone is a single base away, which makes a read error likely. This rearrangement joins TRBV6-5 to TRBJ2-2; no firm D call. The V and J ends lost 6 bases and 10 bases respectively, with 12 bases between them. This CDR3 is built from 12 residues. Germline CDR1 reads MNHEY; CDR2 reads SVGAGI. CDR3 sequence (DNA): TGTGCCAGCAGCCCCCTAGGCGTGGAGCTGTTTTTT. It is translated as CASSPLGVELFF.

As regards this clonotype: One base separates it from a far larger clone, so it is likely a read error. V and J are TRBV7-9 and TRBJ1-6, with D hard to call. The CDR3 is 14 residues long. Per the germline V gene, CDR1 is SEHNR and CDR2 is FQNEAQ (reference sequence). CDR3 protein: CASSLLRYNSTLHF. CDR3 DNA sequence: TGTGCCAGCAGCTTACTCCGCTATAATTCAACCCTCCACTTT.

About this clonotype itself: Given a far larger clone just one base away, this is likely a sequencing read error. The chain employs TRBV6-4 and TRBJ1-2; no reliable D call. The CDR3 covers 11 residues. Per the germline V gene, CDR1 is MRHNA and CDR2 is SNTAGT. CDR3 in amino acids: CVSKANYGYTF. For the CDR3, the DNA is TGTGTCAGCAAGGCAAACTATGGCTACACCTTC.

This clonotype has a count of ten or more. The V gene is TRBV7-4, the J gene TRBJ2-1, with D perhaps TRBD2 (6 bases). V was cut by 6 bases and J by 8 bases, with 26 bases left in between. The CDR3 consists of 17 residues. The germline gives CDR1 SGHVT, CDR2 SQSDAQ. The CDR3 DNA follows: TGTGCCAGCAGAGATAAACCGGGACTCCCTGAGTGCGATGAGCAGTTCTTC. This gives the protein CASRDKPGLPECDEQFF.

This clonotype was recorded at least ten times. The J gene is TRBJ1-6, the V gene TRBV30; D remains unclear. V was pared by 3 bases and J by 7 bases, with 10 bases between. This CDR3 region has 13 residues. Germline V gene lookup returns CDR1 GTSNPN and CDR2 SVGIG (reference sequence). The CDR3 loop is CAWRKGQNSPLHF. Here the CDR3 DNA reads TGTGCCTGGAGAAAGGGCCAAAATTCACCCCTCCACTTT.

With respect to this clonotype: This may be a read error, as it is one base from a much larger clone. The V and J genes are TRBV20-1 and TRBJ1-1, with 8 bases matching TRBD1. The CDR3 consists of 14 residues. V dropped 5 bases and J dropped 9; count of bases not matched to a gene: 14. Looked up from germline, CDR1 is DFQATT and CDR2 is SNEGSKA (reference sequence). The CDR3 DNA is TGCAGTGCTTCAATCGGACAGGGAAAGATAAAAGCTTTCTTT. Protein product: CSASIGQGKIKAFF.

Written as DNA, the CDR3 is TGTGCCAGCACCCCATGGGAGGGGGAGACCCAGTACTTC. Translated, it gives CASTPWEGETQYF. This rearrangement joins TRBV11-2 to TRBJ2-5; 7 positions agree with TRBD2. The germline V gene encodes CDR1 SGHAT and CDR2 FQNNGV. Losses at the gene ends were 7 bases for V and 5 bases for J; bases not matched to a gene: 7. The CDR3 has 13 residues. Variable domain in full (rest from reference TRBV11-2 and TRBJ2-5): EAGVAQSPRYKIIEKRQSVAFWCNPISGHATLYWYQQILGQGPKLLIQFQNNGVVDDSQLPKDRFSAERLKGVDSTLKIQPAKLEDSAVYLCASTPWEGETQYFGPGTRLLVL.

Details on this clonotype: Only one base separates this from a far larger clonotype, so it likely reflects a read error. This chain connects TRBV6-4 to TRBJ1-1; 7 nucleotides agree with TRBD1. The CDR3 runs 16 residues. Per germline, CDR1 MRHNA and CDR2 SNTAGT. DNA for the CDR3: TGTACCAGCAGTGAAGGGGGCTTCGGGGGTGACACTGAAGCTTTCTTT. Protein: CTSSEGGFGGDTEAFF.

The chain carries TRBV6-1 and TRBJ1-1; D gene ambiguous. V lost 2 bases and J lost 10, with 14 bases in between. CDR3 length: 13 residues. Per the germline V gene, CDR1 is MNHNS and CDR2 is SASEGT. CDR3 in amino acids: CASSESSPRVAFF. Written as DNA, the CDR3 is TGTGCCAGCAGTGAATCATCTCCCCGGGTAGCTTTCTTT.

With respect to this clonotype: A read error may produce the germline difference seen at one junction end. The chain joins TRBV7-2 to TRBJ1-4; unclear D gene. This CDR3 has 12 amino acids. CDR1 and CDR2 from the germline V gene are SGHTA and FQGNSA. The CDR3 DNA sequence: TGTGCCAGTAGCTTACTTGGTGTAAAACTGTTTTTT. It encodes CASSLLGVKLFF. The full variable domain, in which reference TRBV7-2 and TRBJ1-4 provide the parts outside the CDR3, is GAGVSQSPSNKVTEKGKDVELRCDPISGHTALYWYRQSLGQGLEFLIYFQGNSAPDKSGLPSDRFSAERTGGSVSTLTIQRTQQEDSAVYLCASSLLGVKLFFGSGTQLSVL.

This clonotype was recorded many times. The V and J genes are TRBV6-5 and TRBJ2-1; D is uncertain. The V gene's germline CDR1 is MNHEY and CDR2 SVGAGI. CDR3 size: 13 residues. With 2 bases removed from V and 2 bases from J, the gap between germline ends came to 4 bases. CDR3 region: CASSYRPYNEQFF. The DNA for the CDR3 is TGTGCCAGCAGTTACAGGCCCTACAATGAGCAGTTCTTC.

About this clonotype itself: With only one base between it and a far larger clone, this is likely a read error. V is TRBV6-4 and J is TRBJ1-1; D call uncertain. In germline, CDR1 is MRHNA, CDR2 SNTAGT. The CDR3 has 14 amino acids. Trimming stripped 5 bases from V and 5 bases from J, with 15 bases between. The CDR3 bases are TGTGCCAGCAGTTTAGCGGGGTCTCGAACTGAAGCTTTCTTT. This sequence encodes CASSLAGSRTEAFF.

This clonotype has at least ten counts. This chain connects TRBV6-1 to TRBJ2-2; 14 bases agree with TRBD2. The V segment lost 8 bases and the J segment 6 bases; nucleotides outside the gene matches: 8. CDR1 and CDR2 from the germline V gene are MNHNS and SASEGT. The length of the CDR3 is 16 residues. In DNA, the CDR3 is TGTGCCAGCGGGGATGGACTAGCGGGGGGAGCCGGGGAGCTGTTTTTT. Protein: CASGDGLAGGAGELFF.